This T cell receptor beta chain was documented in a study of blood T cell repertoires in COVID-19. About the research overall: Acute and convalescent COVID-19 samples came from the United States, Italy and Spain. In each case, the material was cDNA or gDNA derived from T cells, B-cell-depleted T cells, or PBMCs.

As originally analysed: Estimation of nucleated cell counts relied on the amplification of reference gene primers. TCRdb keeps only in-frame clones here, not all; method: immunoSEQ multiplex PCR. D and trimming were read from the DNA, whereas the V and J calls and clone size are those reported in that table. This table holds about 64,000 clones, more than 70% found once. This clone was detected a few times. Germline CDR1 and CDR2: SGHNT and YENEEA. The V end lost 5 bases, the J end lost 5 bases, and 9 bases lay between the germline ends. This CDR3 is built from 12 residues. The TCR originated in a man aged 70 or older with acute or convalescent COVID-19. V usage is TRBV11-3 and J usage is TRBJ2-5, with a weak D call TRBD2 (5 bases). The sequenced material came from peripheral blood. Here the CDR3 reads CASSLPGETQYF. The CDR3 DNA follows: TGTGCCAGCAGCCTCCCGGGGGAGACCCAGTACTTC.